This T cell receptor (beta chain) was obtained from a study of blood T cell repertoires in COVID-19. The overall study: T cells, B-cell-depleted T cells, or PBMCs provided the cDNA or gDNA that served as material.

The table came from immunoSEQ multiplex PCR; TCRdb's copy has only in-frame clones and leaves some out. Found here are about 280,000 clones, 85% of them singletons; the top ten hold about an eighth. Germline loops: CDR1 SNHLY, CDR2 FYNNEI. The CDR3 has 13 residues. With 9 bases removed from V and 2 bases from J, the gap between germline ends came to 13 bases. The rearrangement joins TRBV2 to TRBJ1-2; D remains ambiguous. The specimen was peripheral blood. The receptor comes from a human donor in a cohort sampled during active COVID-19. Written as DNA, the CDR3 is TGTGCCAGTTCCCTCGCAGGCAACTATGGCTACACCTTC. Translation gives CASSLAGNYGYTF.